These 12 T cell receptor beta chains share one sample of origin, sequenced in a study of response to subunit inactivated influenza vaccine. From the RT-PCR reads, TCRdb called clonotypes with MiXCR, one entry per CDR3 protein. The sample has under 500,000 distinct CDR3 sequences; about a tenth are singletons. The specimen comprised PBMCs from blood, sampled 40 to 50 days after vaccination. These receptor sequences come from a man in his fifties who received an inactivated influenza vaccine.

A remark on this clonotype: The junction departs from the called germline gene at one end, perhaps through a read error. The chain employs TRBV20-1 and TRBJ2-3; a possible D gene is TRBD2 (7 bases). The CDR3 consists of 15 residues. Germline CDR1 reads DFQATT; CDR2 reads SNEGSKA (reference sequence). CDR3: CGAREGGSSTDTQYF. CDR3 in DNA: TGCGGTGCTAGGGAGGGGGGAAGTAGCACAGATACGCAGTATTTT.

This clonotype was recorded a few times. V and J are TRBV25-1 and TRBJ2-2, with D unclear. The CDR3 length is 14 residues. Germline-derived CDR1 and CDR2 are MGHDK and SYGVNS. Between the trimmed V and J ends, which lost 3 bases and 5 bases, there was a span of 10 bases. The CDR3 here is CASSDSWQTGELFF. In DNA form, the CDR3 reads TGTGCCAGCAGTGATAGTTGGCAGACCGGGGAGCTGTTTTTT.

The chain recombines TRBV11-1 with TRBJ1-1; 12 bases are a match to TRBD1. CDR1 SGHAT and CDR2 FQDESV come from the germline V gene (reference sequence). V dropped 3 bases and J dropped 6; count of bases not matched to a gene: 14. CDR3 length equals 18 residues. CDR3 coding DNA: TGTGCCAGCAGCTTCCCGGGACAGGGGGCCGTCGGGAGGCCTGAAGCTTTCTTT. As protein: CASSFPGQGAVGRPEAFF.

V usage is TRBV6-1 and J usage is TRBJ2-6; 10 bases match TRBD1. Unmatched junction bases numbered 5, after V lost 1 base and J lost 2 bases. CDR1 is MNHNS, CDR2 SASEGT, per germline. The CDR3 runs 18 residues. CDR3 sequence (DNA): TGTGCCAGCAGTGAAGGACAGGGGGCGCCCCCTGGGGCCAACGTCCTGACTTTC. Protein sequence: CASSEGQGAPPGANVLTF.

This clonotype was picked up many times. The CDR3 reads CSVPNDRGTGELFF. In DNA form, the CDR3 reads TGCAGCGTCCCAAATGACAGGGGGACGGGGGAGCTGTTTTTT. V and J are TRBV29-1 and TRBJ2-2; 9 nucleotides agree with TRBD1. J lost 8 bases, V lost 6 bases, and 10 bases had no gene match. Per the germline V gene, CDR1 is SQVTM and CDR2 is ANQGSEA. CDR3 length equals 14 residues.

This clonotype was found many times. This chain joins TRBV20-1 and TRBJ2-3, with TRBD1 matching 11 bases. Germline V gene sequence: CDR1 DFQATT, CDR2 SNEGSKA (reference sequence). With V trimmed by 6 bases and J by 5 bases, 10 bases remained unmatched. This CDR3 is built from 15 residues. For the CDR3, the DNA is TGCAGTGCCCGCTGGGACAGGGGGGCGGAAGATACGCAGTATTTT. Its translation: CSARWDRGAEDTQYF.

This clonotype was detected only a few times. The chain joins TRBV7-8 to TRBJ1-5; 8 bases are shared with TRBD1. The germline gives CDR1 SGHVS, CDR2 FQNEAQ. The CDR3 loop spans 17 amino acids. Losses at the gene ends were 5 bases for V and 4 bases for J; bases not matched to a gene: 13. The CDR3, as DNA: TGTGCCAGCAGCCTCGGCCAAGGACAGGGTCTTAATCAGCCCCAGCATTTT. This translates into CASSLGQGQGLNQPQHF. Using reference TRBV7-8 and TRBJ1-5 for the parts outside the CDR3, the full variable domain is GAGVSQSPRYKVAKRGQDVALRCDPISGHVSLFWYQQALGQGPEFLTYFQNEAQLDKSGLPSDRFFAERPEGSVSTLKIQRTQQEDSAVYLCASSLGQGQGLNQPQHFGDGTRLSIL.

This clonotype was counted between two and nine times. The rearrangement uses TRBV3-1 and TRBJ1-2; D remains ambiguous. V shed 1 base and J shed 1 base, with 4 bases lying between them. This CDR3 region has 13 residues. In germline, CDR1 is LGHDT, CDR2 YNNKEL (reference sequence). This CDR3 is CASSQAVNYGYTF. The CDR3 DNA reads as TGTGCCAGCAGCCAAGCTGTTAACTATGGCTACACCTTC.

There are many counts of this clonotype. The CDR3 coding sequence is TGCGCCAGCAGCCGACGGACAGTGAACACTGAAGCTTTCTTT. Translation gives CASSRRTVNTEAFF. The J gene is TRBJ1-1, the V gene TRBV4-1, with a possible D match to TRBD1 (6 bases). CDR3 length: 14 amino acids. V dropped 4 bases and J dropped 0 bases, with 9 bases sitting between them. Germline lookup yields CDR1 MGHRA and CDR2 YSYEKL.

This clonotype was picked up many times. The V call is TRBV7-2, the J call TRBJ2-1, with TRBD2 matching 11 bases. This CDR3 is 16 amino acids long. CDR1 SGHTA and CDR2 FQGNSA come from the germline V gene. V was pared by 1 base and J by 8 bases, with 7 bases of the junction left unmatched. In DNA, the CDR3 is TGTGCCAGCAGCTTAGTGACTAGCGGGGTGGGGTATGAGCAGTTCTTC. It translates to CASSLVTSGVGYEQFF.

The V and J genes are TRBV10-3 and TRBJ2-1; 10 positions agree with TRBD2. Trimming removed 3 bases from V and 6 bases from J; junction bases left unmatched: 8. Germline CDR1 is ENHRY and CDR2 is SYGVKD. The CDR3 spans 16 residues. DNA of the CDR3: TGTGCCATCAGTGACGGGGCTAGCGGGAGTGGCAATGAGCAGTTCTTC. This translates into CAISDGASGSGNEQFF.

V is TRBV18 and J is TRBJ2-1, with D possibly called TRBD1 or TRBD2 (5 bases each). V lost 3 bases and J lost 2, with 11 bases in between. The CDR3 consists of 15 residues. The germline V gene encodes CDR1 KGHSH and CDR2 LQKENI. The CDR3 loop is CASSPRDGTYNEQFF. DNA of the CDR3: TGTGCCAGCTCACCGAGGGACGGGACCTACAATGAGCAGTTCTTC.